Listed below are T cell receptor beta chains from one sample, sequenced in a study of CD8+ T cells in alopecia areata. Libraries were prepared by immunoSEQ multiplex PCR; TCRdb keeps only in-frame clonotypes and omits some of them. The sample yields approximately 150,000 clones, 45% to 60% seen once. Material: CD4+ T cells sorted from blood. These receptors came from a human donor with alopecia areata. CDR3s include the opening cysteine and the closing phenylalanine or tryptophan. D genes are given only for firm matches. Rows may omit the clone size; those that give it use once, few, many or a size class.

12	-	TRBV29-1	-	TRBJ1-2	CSMRAGNYGYTF	TGCAGCATGAGGGCGGGTAACTATGGCTACACCTTC
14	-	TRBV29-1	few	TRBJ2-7	CSVEGTGGGAEQYF	TGCAGCGTCGAAGGTACGGGTGGAGGGGCCGAGCAGTACTTC
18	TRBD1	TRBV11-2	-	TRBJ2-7	CASSLFAGGDAVAYEQYF	TGTGCCAGCAGCTTATTTGCAGGGGGTGATGCCGTAGCCTACGAGCAGTACTTC
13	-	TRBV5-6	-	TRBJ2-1	CASSLDRYNEQFF	TGTGCCAGCAGCTTGGACCGGTACAATGAGCAGTTCTTC
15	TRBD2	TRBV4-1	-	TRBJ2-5	CASSQSLAGAETQYF	TGCGCCAGCAGCCAATCGCTAGCGGGAGCAGAGACCCAGTACTTC
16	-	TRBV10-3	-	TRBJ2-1	CAISIAQGGGYNEQFF	TGTGCCATCAGTATAGCCCAGGGTGGCGGATACAATGAGCAGTTCTTC
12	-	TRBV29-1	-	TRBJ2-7	CSVDGGAYEQYF	TGCAGCGTTGACGGAGGGGCGTACGAGCAGTACTTC
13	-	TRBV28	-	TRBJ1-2	CASSLLGGYGYTF	TGTGCCAGCAGTTTATTGGGCGGTTATGGCTACACCTTC
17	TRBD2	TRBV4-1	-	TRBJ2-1	CASSQDYLLAGANEQFF	TGCGCCAGCAGCCAAGATTATCTACTAGCGGGAGCTAATGAGCAGTTCTTC
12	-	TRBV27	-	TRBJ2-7	CASIGRNYEQYF	TGTGCCAGCATCGGCAGGAACTACGAGCAGTACTTC
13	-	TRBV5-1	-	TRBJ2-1	CASSFTSGGHQFF	TGCGCCAGCAGCTTTACGAGTGGAGGACACCAGTTCTTC
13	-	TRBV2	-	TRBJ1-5	CASSGAYYQPQHF	TGTGCCAGCAGCGGGGCTTACTATCAGCCCCAGCATTTT
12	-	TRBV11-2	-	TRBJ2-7	CASSPGGYEQYF	TGTGCCAGCAGCCCAGGGGGGTACGAGCAGTACTTC
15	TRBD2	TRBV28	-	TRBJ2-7	CASTGSGGLAYEQYF	TGTGCCAGCACCGGGTCGGGGGGGCTAGCCTACGAGCAGTACTTC
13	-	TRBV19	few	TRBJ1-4	CASSDRFNEKLFF	TGTGCCAGTTCGGACCGGTTTAATGAAAAACTGTTTTTT
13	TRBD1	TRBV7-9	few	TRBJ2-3	CASSPRGTDTQYF	TGTGCCAGCAGCCCCAGGGGGACAGATACGCAGTATTTT
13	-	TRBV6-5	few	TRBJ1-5	CASSYSKNQPQHF	TGTGCCAGCAGTTACTCCAAGAATCAGCCCCAGCATTTT